This T cell receptor (beta chain) emerged from a study of cytomegalovirus exposure and HLA in healthy donors. The wider study: From about 170 million T cells, an earlier analysis saw around 120 million unique TCR beta sequences. Findings of the study overall: As immune exposure information, only CMV serostatus was available.

To note about this clone: Its target is not known.

This CDR3 spans 15 amino acids. Germline CDR1 and CDR2: SNHLY and FYNNEI. V shed 8 bases, J shed 7 bases, and the junction held 13 bases outside the gene matches. The PCR had 60 Vbeta and 13 Jbeta primers. Repertoires were generated with immunoSEQ multiplex PCR, while TCRdb's copy carries only in-frame clones and drops some. The table shows some 210,000 clones, with 77% occurring only once. The V gene is TRBV2, the J gene TRBJ1-5; 8 positions match TRBD1. The sequencing sample was made of PBMCs. This sequence was found in a woman aged 30 to 39 in good health and CMV-seropositive. CDR3 loop: CASDTQRTGRQPQHF. CDR3 DNA sequence: TGTGCCAGCGACACCCAACGGACAGGGCGGCAGCCCCAGCATTTT. Full variable domain (missing parts from reference TRBV2 and TRBJ1-5): EPEVTQTPSHQVTQMGQEVILRCVPISNHLYFYWYRQILGQKVEFLVSFYNNEISEKSEIFDDQFSVERPDGSNFTLKIRSTKLEDSAMYFCASDTQRTGRQPQHFGDGTRLSIL.